The subject of this entry is one T cell receptor (beta chain). Its antigen is unknown. Baseline was the first blood sampling point, followed by cycle 4 day 1 and cycle 7 day 1. These data originate in a study of OX40 agonist ivuxolimab in advanced cancers. Findings of the study overall: CD4+ and CD8+ blood T cells expanded clonally by week 6 at 0.1 to 3.0 mg/kg.

Losses at the gene ends were 6 bases for V and 1 base for J; bases not matched to a gene: 3. CDR1 and CDR2 from the germline V gene are MDHEN and SYDVKM. The length of the CDR3 is 14 residues. Here immunoSEQ multiplex PCR was the method, and the copy in TCRdb shows in-frame clones only, minus some. The sample consists of roughly 29,000 clones, around 90% of them appearing once. The V call is TRBV28, the J call TRBJ1-5; 7 bases line up with TRBD1. The source material was CD4+ or CD8+ T cells sorted from blood, sampled in a trial of the OX40 agonist ivuxolimab. The receptor comes from an adult with an advanced solid tumor such as melanoma, head and neck, liver or kidney cancer. The CDR3 sequence is CASSHRGSNQPQHF. The DNA of the CDR3 is TGTGCCAGCAGCCACAGGGGAAGCAATCAGCCCCAGCATTTT. Full variable domain (remainder filled in from reference TRBV28 and TRBJ1-5): DVKVTQSSRYLVKRTGEKVFLECVQDMDHENMFWYRQDPGLGLRLIYFSYDVKMKEKGDIPEGYSVSREKKERFSLILESASTNQTSMYLCASSHRGSNQPQHFGDGTRLSIL.